Listed here is a single T cell receptor beta chain. Its antigen is not identified. This may stem from a read error, because a much larger clone lies one nucleotide away. Primers used in a second PCR of roughly 6 to 11 cycles were a sample-barcoded 5' primer and a J-beta primer mix. All cDNA molecules were each tagged by a template-switch adaptor with 12 random nucleotides. The yield of each sample was at least 2.5 million CDR3-containing paired-end reads. TCRdb re-called the 5' RACE reads with MiXCR, one entry per CDR3 protein. The sample lists hundreds of thousands of distinct CDR3 sequences, 52% occurring once. This sample is part of a study of blood T cells in healthy people across ages. General study points: Older age coincided with a roughly linear decline in TCR beta diversity per million T cells. Diversity estimates from one million T cells were considered underestimates.

The J segment lost 11 bases and the V segment lost 1 base, leaving 14 bases of the junction unmatched. Germline V gene lookup returns CDR1 DFQATT and CDR2 SNEGSKA (reference sequence). The CDR3 consists of 14 residues. The chain combines TRBV20-1 with TRBJ2-7, with 7 nucleotides matching TRBD1. The sample consisted of blood. The receptor was isolated from a woman of 80 years or more in good health. The CDR3 reads CSARGGTVKNIKYF. The CDR3 DNA follows: TGCAGTGCTAGAGGGGGGACAGTAAAAAACATTAAGTACTTC.